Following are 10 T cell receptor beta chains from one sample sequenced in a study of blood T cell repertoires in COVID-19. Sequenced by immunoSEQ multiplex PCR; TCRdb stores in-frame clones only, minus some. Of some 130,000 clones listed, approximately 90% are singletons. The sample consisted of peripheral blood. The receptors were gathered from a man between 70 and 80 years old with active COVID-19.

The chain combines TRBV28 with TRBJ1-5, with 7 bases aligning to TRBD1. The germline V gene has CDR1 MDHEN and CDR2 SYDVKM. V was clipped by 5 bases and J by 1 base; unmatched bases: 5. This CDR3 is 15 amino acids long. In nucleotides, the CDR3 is TGTGCCAGCAGTGCAGGGGGACCCAGCAATCAGCCCCAGCATTTT. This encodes CASSAGGPSNQPQHF.

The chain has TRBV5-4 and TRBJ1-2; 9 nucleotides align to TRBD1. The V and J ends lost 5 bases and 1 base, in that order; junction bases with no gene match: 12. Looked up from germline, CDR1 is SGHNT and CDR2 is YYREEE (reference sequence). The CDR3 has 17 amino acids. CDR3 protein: CASSPGQGRGGNYGYTF. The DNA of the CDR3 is TGTGCCAGCAGTCCCGGACAGGGGAGAGGGGGTAACTATGGCTACACCTTC.

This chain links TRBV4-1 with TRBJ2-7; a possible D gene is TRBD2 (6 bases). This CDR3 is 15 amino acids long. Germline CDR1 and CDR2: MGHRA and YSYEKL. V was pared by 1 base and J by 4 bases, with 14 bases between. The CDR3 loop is CASSQAGTGVYEQYF. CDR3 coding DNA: TGCGCCAGCAGCCAAGCCGGGACGGGAGTTTACGAGCAGTACTTC.

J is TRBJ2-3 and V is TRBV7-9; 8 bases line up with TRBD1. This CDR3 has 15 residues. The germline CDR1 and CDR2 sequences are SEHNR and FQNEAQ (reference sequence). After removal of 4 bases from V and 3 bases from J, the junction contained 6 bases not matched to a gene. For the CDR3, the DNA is TGTGCCAGCAGCTCTACAGGGGGGAGGACAGATACGCAGTATTTT. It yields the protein CASSSTGGRTDTQYF.

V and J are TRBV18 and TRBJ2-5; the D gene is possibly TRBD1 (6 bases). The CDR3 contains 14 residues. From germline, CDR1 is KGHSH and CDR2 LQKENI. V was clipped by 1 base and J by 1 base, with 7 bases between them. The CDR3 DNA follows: TGTGCCAGCTCACCACTGGACAGCCAAGAGACCCAGTACTTC. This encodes CASSPLDSQETQYF. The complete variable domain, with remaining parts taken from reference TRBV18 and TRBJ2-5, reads NAGVMQNPRHLVRRRGQEARLRCSPMKGHSHVYWYRQLPEEGLKFMVYLQKENIIDESGMPKERFSAEFPKEGPSILRIQQVVRGDSAAYFCASSPLDSQETQYFGPGTRLLVL.

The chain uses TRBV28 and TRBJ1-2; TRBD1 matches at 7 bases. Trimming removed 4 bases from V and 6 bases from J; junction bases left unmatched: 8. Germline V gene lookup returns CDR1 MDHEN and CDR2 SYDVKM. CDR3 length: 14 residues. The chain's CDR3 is CASSSIGQVNGYTF. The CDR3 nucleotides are TGTGCCAGCAGTTCAATAGGACAGGTGAATGGCTACACCTTC.

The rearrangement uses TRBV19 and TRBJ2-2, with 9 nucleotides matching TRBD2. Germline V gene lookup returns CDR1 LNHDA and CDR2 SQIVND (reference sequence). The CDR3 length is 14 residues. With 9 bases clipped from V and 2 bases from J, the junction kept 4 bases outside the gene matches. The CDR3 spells CASRLAVNTGELFF. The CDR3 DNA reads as TGTGCCAGCCGACTAGCGGTTAACACCGGGGAGCTGTTTTTT.

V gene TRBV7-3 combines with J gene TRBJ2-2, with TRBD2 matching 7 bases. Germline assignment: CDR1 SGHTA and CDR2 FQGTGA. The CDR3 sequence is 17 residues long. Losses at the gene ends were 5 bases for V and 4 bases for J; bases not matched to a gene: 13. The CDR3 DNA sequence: TGTGCCAGCAGCCCAACGGGGGGTACAAAGGGCACCGGGGAGCTGTTTTTT. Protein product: CASSPTGGTKGTGELFF.

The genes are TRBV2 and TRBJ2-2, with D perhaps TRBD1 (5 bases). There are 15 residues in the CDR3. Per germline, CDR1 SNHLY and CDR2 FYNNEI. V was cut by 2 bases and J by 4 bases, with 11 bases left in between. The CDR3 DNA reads TGTGCCAGCAGTGAACAGGGTCGGGTCACCGGGGAGCTGTTTTTT. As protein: CASSEQGRVTGELFF.

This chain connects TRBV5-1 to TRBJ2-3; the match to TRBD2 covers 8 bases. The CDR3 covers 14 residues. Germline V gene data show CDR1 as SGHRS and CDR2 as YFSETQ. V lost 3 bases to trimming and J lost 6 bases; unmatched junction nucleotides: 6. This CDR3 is CASSSGGPGDTQYF. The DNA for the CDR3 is TGCGCCAGCAGCTCGGGAGGGCCCGGGGATACGCAGTATTTT.